This T cell receptor (beta chain) was retrieved from a study of Tregs in tolerant kidney transplant recipients. Findings and limits, study-wide: Activated donor B cell expansion appeared to reveal the most relevant donor-specific TCRbeta repertoire.

Unstimulated regulatory T cells (CD4+CD25+CD127-), CD4+CD25- non-regulatory cells, CD4 and CD8 cells were FACS-sorted from thawed PBMCs. Only in-frame clones appear in the TCRdb table, and some are missing; sequencing was by immunoSEQ multiplex PCR. The table shows 35,000 to 55,000 clones, with about 90% occurring only once. The CDR3 runs to 16 residues. V gave up 7 bases and J gave up 3 bases; unmatched junction bases: 11. CDR1 LNHDA and CDR2 SQIVND come from the germline V gene (reference sequence). In regard to this clone: The antigen remains undetermined.

The J gene is TRBJ1-2, the V gene TRBV19; 10 bases are a match to TRBD1. This TCR came from a human donor in good health. Sample: Tregs from blood. CDR3 sequence reads: CASTGRGTGAHYGYTF. The CDR3 coding sequence is TGTGCCAGTACGGGCCGTGGGACAGGGGCGCACTATGGCTACACCTTC.